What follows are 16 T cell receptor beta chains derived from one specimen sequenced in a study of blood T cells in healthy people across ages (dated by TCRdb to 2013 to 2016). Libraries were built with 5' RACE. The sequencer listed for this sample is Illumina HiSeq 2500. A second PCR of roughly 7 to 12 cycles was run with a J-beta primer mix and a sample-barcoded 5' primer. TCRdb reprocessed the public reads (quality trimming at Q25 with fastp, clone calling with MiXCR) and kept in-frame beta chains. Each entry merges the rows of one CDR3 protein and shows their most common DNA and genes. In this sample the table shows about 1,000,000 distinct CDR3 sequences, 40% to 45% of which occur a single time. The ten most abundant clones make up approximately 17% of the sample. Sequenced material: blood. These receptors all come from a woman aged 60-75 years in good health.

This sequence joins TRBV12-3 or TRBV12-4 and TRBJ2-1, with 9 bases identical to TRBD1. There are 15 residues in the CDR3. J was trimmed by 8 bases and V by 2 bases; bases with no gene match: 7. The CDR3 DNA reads TGTGCCAGCAGTTTACGGGACAGGGCCGGGGATGAGCAGTTCTTC. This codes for CASSLRDRAGDEQFF.

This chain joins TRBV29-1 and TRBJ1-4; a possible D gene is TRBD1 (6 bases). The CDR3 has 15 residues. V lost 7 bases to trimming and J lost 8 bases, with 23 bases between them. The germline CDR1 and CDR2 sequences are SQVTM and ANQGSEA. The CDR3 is CSARTDFAGHEKLFF. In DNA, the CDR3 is TGCAGCGCCCGGACAGACTTCGCTGGACACGAAAAACTGTTTTTT.

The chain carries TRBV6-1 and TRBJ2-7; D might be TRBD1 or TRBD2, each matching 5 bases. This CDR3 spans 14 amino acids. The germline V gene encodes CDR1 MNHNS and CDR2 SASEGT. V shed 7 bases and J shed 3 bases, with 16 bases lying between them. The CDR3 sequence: CASIKGPAGYEQYF. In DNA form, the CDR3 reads TGTGCCAGCATCAAGGGACCGGCGGGCTACGAGCAGTACTTC.

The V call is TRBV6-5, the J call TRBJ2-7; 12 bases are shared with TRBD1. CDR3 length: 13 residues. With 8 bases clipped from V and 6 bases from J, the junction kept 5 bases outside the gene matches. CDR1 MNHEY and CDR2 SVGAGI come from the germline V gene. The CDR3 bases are TGTGCCAGCGCGGGACAGGGGGCGAGCGAGCAGTACTTC. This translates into CASAGQGASEQYF.

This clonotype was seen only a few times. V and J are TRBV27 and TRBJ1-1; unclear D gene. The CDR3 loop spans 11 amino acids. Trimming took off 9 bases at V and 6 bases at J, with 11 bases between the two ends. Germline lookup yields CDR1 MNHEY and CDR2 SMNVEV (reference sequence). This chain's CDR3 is CASILGAEAFF. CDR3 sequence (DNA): TGTGCCAGTATCCTCGGGGCTGAAGCTTTCTTT.

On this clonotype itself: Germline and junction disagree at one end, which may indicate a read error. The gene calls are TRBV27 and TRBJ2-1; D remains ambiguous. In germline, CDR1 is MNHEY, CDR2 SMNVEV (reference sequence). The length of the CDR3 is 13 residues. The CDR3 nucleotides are TGTGCCAGCAGTGTATCCTATTACAATGAGCAGTTCTTC. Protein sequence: CASSVSYYNEQFF.

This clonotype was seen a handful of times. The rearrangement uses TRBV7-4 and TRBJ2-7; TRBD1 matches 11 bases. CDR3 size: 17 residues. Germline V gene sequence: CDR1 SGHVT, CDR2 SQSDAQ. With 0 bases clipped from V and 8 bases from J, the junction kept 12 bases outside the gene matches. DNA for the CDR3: TGTGCCAGCAGCTTAGCGCTCTGGGACAGGGGGAGGGCGAAGCAGTACTTC. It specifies CASSLALWDRGRAKQYF.

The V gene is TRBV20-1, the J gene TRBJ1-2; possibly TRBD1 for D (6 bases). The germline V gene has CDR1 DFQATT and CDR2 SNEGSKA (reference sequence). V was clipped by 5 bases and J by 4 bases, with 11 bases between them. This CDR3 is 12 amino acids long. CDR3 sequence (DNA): TGCAGTGCTGGGGACAAATCCTATGGCTACACCTTC. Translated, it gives CSAGDKSYGYTF.

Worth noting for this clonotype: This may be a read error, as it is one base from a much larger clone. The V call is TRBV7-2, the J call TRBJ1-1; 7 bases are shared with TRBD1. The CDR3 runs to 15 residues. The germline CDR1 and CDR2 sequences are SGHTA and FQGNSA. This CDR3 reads CACSPPTGRNTEAFF. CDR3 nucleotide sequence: TGTGCCTGCAGCCCCCCGACAGGGAGGAACACTGAAGCTTTCTTT.

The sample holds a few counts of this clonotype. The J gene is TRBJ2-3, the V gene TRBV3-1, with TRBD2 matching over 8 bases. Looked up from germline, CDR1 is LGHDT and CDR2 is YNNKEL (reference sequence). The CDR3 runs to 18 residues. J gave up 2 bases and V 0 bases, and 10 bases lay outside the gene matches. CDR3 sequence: CASSQEKVAGGNTDTQYF. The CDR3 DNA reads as TGTGCCAGCAGCCAAGAGAAAGTGGCGGGAGGAAACACAGATACGCAGTATTTT.

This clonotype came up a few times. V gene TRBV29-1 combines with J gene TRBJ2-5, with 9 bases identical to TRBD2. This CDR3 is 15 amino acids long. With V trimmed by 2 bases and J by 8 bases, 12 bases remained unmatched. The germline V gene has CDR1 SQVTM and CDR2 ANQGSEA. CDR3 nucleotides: TGCAGCGTTGAATTAGGCGGGAGGGCCTTTCGAACCCAGTACTTC. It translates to CSVELGGRAFRTQYF.

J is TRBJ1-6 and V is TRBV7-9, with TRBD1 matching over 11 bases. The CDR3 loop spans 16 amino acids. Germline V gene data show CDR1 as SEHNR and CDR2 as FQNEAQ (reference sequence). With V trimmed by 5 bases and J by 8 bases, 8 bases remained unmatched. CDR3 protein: CASSPRTGGYHSPLHF. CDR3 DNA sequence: TGTGCCAGCAGCCCAAGGACAGGGGGCTACCATTCACCCCTCCACTTT.

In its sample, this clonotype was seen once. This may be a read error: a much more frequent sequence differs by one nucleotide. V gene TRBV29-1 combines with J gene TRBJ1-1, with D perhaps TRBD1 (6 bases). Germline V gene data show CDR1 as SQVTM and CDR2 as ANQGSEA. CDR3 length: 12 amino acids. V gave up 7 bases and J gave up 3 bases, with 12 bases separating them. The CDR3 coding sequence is TGCAGCGGGCGGGGGGCGGACACTGAAGCTTTCTTT. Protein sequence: CSGRGADTEAFF.

The CDR3 here is CASSTYHRTSGRTVTDTQYF. In nucleotides, the CDR3 is TGTGCCAGCAGCACATACCACCGGACTAGCGGGCGTACAGTCACAGATACGCAGTATTTT. The rearrangement uses TRBV13 and TRBJ2-3, with 11 nucleotides matching TRBD2. V lost 5 bases to trimming and J lost 2 bases; unmatched junction nucleotides: 18. CDR3 length equals 20 residues. Germline V lookup: CDR1 PRHDT, CDR2 FYEKMQ (reference sequence).

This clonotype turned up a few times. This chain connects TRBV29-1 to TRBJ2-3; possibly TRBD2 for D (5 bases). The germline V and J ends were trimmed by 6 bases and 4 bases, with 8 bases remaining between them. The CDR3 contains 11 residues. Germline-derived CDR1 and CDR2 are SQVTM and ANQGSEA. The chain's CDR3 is CSVGMPDTQYF. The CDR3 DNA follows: TGCAGCGTCGGGATGCCAGATACGCAGTATTTT.

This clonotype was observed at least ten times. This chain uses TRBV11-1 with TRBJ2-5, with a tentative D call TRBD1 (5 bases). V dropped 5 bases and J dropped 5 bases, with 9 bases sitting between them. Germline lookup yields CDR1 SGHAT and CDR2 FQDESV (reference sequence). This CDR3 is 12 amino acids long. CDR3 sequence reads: CASSPRDETQYF. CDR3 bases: TGTGCCAGCAGCCCCAGGGATGAGACCCAGTACTTC.